This TCR beta chain emerged from a study of blood T cells in healthy people across ages. The V gene's germline CDR1 is SGHRS and CDR2 YFSETQ. The CDR3 covers 20 residues. Trimming removed 1 base from V and 4 bases from J; junction bases left unmatched: 16. Through a sample-barcoded 5' primer and a J-beta primer mix, a second PCR was run for roughly 7 to 12 cycles. TCRdb reprocessed the 5' RACE reads with MiXCR, giving one entry per CDR3 protein. The sample lists about 580,000 distinct CDR3 sequences; around 50% were seen once. Study results and caveats: More naive CD4+ cells and higher diversity were found in long-lived than in aged donors.

This clonotype was recorded once. Its antigen is unidentified. This TCR came from a man of 80 years or more in good health. Sequencing input: blood. The chain has TRBV5-1 and TRBJ2-1, with 11 nucleotides matching TRBD2. The CDR3 region has the DNA TGCGCCAGCAGCTTGCCCTCTAGCGGGGGGTCCTTGAGCTCTTACAATGAGCAGTTCTTC. Amino acid sequence: CASSLPSSGGSLSSYNEQFF.